The 22 T cell receptor beta chains listed next were all sequenced from one sample in a study of blood T cell repertoires in COVID-19. Measured with immunoSEQ multiplex PCR; TCRdb has only the in-frame clones, and not every one. The table includes hundreds of thousands of clones, around 89% detected once. The sample comprised PBMCs or T cells enriched from blood (not recorded which). The receptors originated from a woman in her twenties or thirties who had recovered from COVID-19.

This clone was counted once. The chain joins TRBV7-3 to TRBJ1-1; no clear D gene. The CDR3 contains 14 residues. The germline V and J ends were trimmed by 5 bases and 2 bases, with 12 bases remaining between them. Per germline, CDR1 SGHTA and CDR2 FQGTGA. The CDR3 loop reads CASSPQATNTEAFF. The CDR3 DNA follows: TGTGCCAGCAGCCCTCAAGCGACCAACACTGAAGCTTTCTTT.

The chain carries TRBV10-3 and TRBJ2-6, with D possibly being TRBD2 (6 bases). This CDR3 contains 18 residues. Deletions cut 0 bases from V and 1 base from J, with 13 bases between. Germline V gene lookup returns CDR1 ENHRY and CDR2 SYGVKD. CDR3 sequence (DNA): TGTGCCATCAGTGAGTCCCCTCGGGGGTTTTCTGGGGCCAACGTCCTGACTTTC. This translates into CAISESPRGFSGANVLTF.

The chain combines TRBV10-2 with TRBJ2-3; D is unresolved. V dropped 4 bases and J dropped 0 bases, with 11 bases sitting between them. The germline V gene encodes CDR1 WSHSY and CDR2 SAAADI. The length of the CDR3 is 15 residues. The CDR3 loop reads CASSVVAESTDTQYF. DNA for the CDR3: TGCGCCAGCAGTGTAGTAGCTGAGAGCACAGATACGCAGTATTTT.

V gene TRBV28 combines with J gene TRBJ1-1; 9 nucleotides line up with TRBD1. CDR1 is MDHEN, CDR2 SYDVKM, per germline. Unmatched junction bases numbered 11, after V lost 6 bases and J lost 6 bases. This CDR3 comprises 15 residues. In DNA, the CDR3 is TGTGCCAGCAGACTCTCGACAGGGGGTATGGCTGAAGCTTTCTTT. Protein sequence: CASRLSTGGMAEAFF.

This chain links TRBV9 with TRBJ2-7; weak D call: TRBD1 (6 bases). The ends were cut back, 1 base at V and 3 bases at J, with 17 bases in the middle. CDR3 length: 16 amino acids. CDR1 is SGDLS, CDR2 YYNGEE, per germline. CDR3 DNA sequence: TGTGCCAGCAGCGTATCCCCGACAGGAGAATACTACGAGCAGTACTTC. Amino acid sequence: CASSVSPTGEYYEQYF.

The chain employs TRBV18 and TRBJ2-3; 10 positions agree with TRBD1. The CDR3 is 16 amino acids. CDR1 is KGHSH, CDR2 LQKENI, per germline. Unmatched junction bases numbered 7, after V lost 3 bases and J lost 4 bases. The CDR3: CASSPTGQGSADTQYF. CDR3 DNA: TGTGCCAGCTCACCTACGGGACAGGGGAGCGCAGATACGCAGTATTTT.

V and J are TRBV6-6 and TRBJ1-1, with 7 nucleotides matching TRBD1. CDR1 MNHNY and CDR2 SVGAGI come from the germline V gene (reference sequence). CDR3 length equals 12 residues. V lost 4 bases and J lost 8; bases outside the gene matches: 4. CDR3 amino acids: CASSSPDREAFF. The CDR3 DNA is TGTGCCAGCAGTTCCCCGGACAGGGAAGCTTTCTTT.

A word on this clone: Other DNA sequences within the sample encode an identical CDR3. This rearrangement joins TRBV6-5 to TRBJ1-3, with 7 bases matching TRBD1. V trimming: 2 bases; J trimming: 4 bases; junction bases outside the gene matches: 2. Germline values: CDR1 MNHEY, CDR2 SVGAGI. The CDR3 spans 14 residues. CDR3 coding DNA: TGTGCCAGCAGTTACAGGGACAGCGGAAACACCATATATTTT. Encoded protein: CASSYRDSGNTIYF.

The chain employs TRBV28 and TRBJ1-4; TRBD1 aligns across 10 bases. Trimming removed 10 bases from V and 4 bases from J; junction bases left unmatched: 15. Looked up from germline, CDR1 is MDHEN and CDR2 is SYDVKM. The CDR3 spans 17 residues. Written as DNA, the CDR3 is TGTGCCACCACGTCCGGGGACAGGGGTTTTAGTAATGAAAAACTGTTTTTT. It yields the protein CATTSGDRGFSNEKLFF.

V usage is TRBV9 and J usage is TRBJ2-2, with TRBD1 matching over 9 bases. CDR1 and CDR2 (germline): SGDLS, YYNGEE. V lost 0 bases to trimming and J lost 2 bases; unmatched junction nucleotides: 2. The CDR3 has 16 residues. The CDR3 nucleotides read TGTGCCAGCAGCGTAGTAACAGGGGGCAACACCGGGGAGCTGTTTTTT. It specifies CASSVVTGGNTGELFF.

The rearrangement uses TRBV28 and TRBJ2-2, with 9 bases lining up with TRBD2. J was trimmed by 5 bases and V by 5 bases; bases with no gene match: 6. Germline V CDR1 and CDR2: MDHEN, SYDVKM. The CDR3 length is 15 residues. The CDR3 region has the DNA TGTGCCAGCAGTGGGCGGGAGGGTTTTACCGGGGAGCTGTTTTTT. This translates into CASSGREGFTGELFF.

The V call is TRBV28, the J call TRBJ1-1, with 9 positions matching TRBD1. Germline loops: CDR1 MDHEN, CDR2 SYDVKM. The CDR3 is made up of 15 amino acids. V lost 6 bases to trimming and J lost 2 bases; unmatched junction nucleotides: 7. CDR3 sequence (DNA): TGTGCCAGCAGCTATTCGGACAGGGGTAACACTGAAGCTTTCTTT. Translated, it gives CASSYSDRGNTEAFF.

The gene calls are TRBV7-9 and TRBJ2-1, with a tentative D call TRBD2 (6 bases). CDR1 and CDR2 (germline): SEHNR, FQNEAQ (reference sequence). V gave up 7 bases and J gave up 3 bases, with 22 bases separating them. CDR3 length equals 17 residues. The CDR3 here is CASIGGTGRKIYNEQFF. Written as DNA, the CDR3 is TGTGCCAGCATTGGAGGGACGGGGAGGAAGATCTACAATGAGCAGTTCTTC.

This chain links TRBV7-2 with TRBJ1-5, with D maybe TRBD1 (5 bases). Germline-derived CDR1 and CDR2 are SGHTA and FQGNSA. The CDR3 runs to 14 residues. V gave up 5 bases and J gave up 0 bases, with 8 bases separating them. This CDR3 reads CASSEQVSNQPQHF. CDR3 coding DNA: TGTGCCAGCAGCGAACAGGTTAGCAATCAGCCCCAGCATTTT.

J is TRBJ1-2 and V is TRBV2, with D possibly matching TRBD1 (5 bases). The CDR3 is 13 amino acids. Deletions cut 7 bases from V and 2 bases from J, with 11 bases between. Germline CDR1 reads SNHLY; CDR2 reads FYNNEI. The DNA of the CDR3 is TGTGCCAGCAAAGGAGACAGCAACTATGGCTACACCTTC. Amino acids: CASKGDSNYGYTF.

This clone occurred once. This chain connects TRBV27 to TRBJ1-5, with TRBD1 as a possible D gene (5 bases). The CDR3 totals 15 residues. V gave up 3 bases and J gave up 2 bases, with 11 bases separating them. Germline CDR1 is MNHEY and CDR2 is SMNVEV (reference sequence). In DNA, the CDR3 is TGTGCCAGCAGTTTCTCCACGGGGGGCAATCAGCCCCAGCATTTT. This gives the protein CASSFSTGGNQPQHF.

The V and J genes are TRBV28 and TRBJ1-5, with a tentative D call TRBD1 (5 bases). Trimming took 2 bases from V and 5 from J, leaving 13 bases between them. Per the germline V gene, CDR1 is MDHEN and CDR2 is SYDVKM. The CDR3 totals 15 residues. The CDR3 here is CASSLPGLKYQPQHF. DNA of the CDR3: TGTGCCAGCAGTTTACCGGGACTGAAATATCAGCCCCAGCATTTT.

V is TRBV7-9 and J is TRBJ2-3; D is undetermined. The V end lost 1 base, the J end lost 10 bases, and 9 bases lay between the germline ends. This CDR3 has 12 amino acids. Per the germline V gene, CDR1 is SEHNR and CDR2 is FQNEAQ (reference sequence). The CDR3 nucleotides are TGTGCCAGCAGCTTAGGGTCCACTCCGCAGTATTTT. Its translation is CASSLGSTPQYF.

CDR3 nucleotides: TGTGCCAGCAGCTCTACGACAGGGAATCAGCCCCAGCATTTT. Residues: CASSSTTGNQPQHF. The chain is built from TRBV7-9 and TRBJ1-5, with 7 positions matching TRBD1. The germline CDR1 and CDR2 sequences are SEHNR and FQNEAQ (reference sequence). The junction had 4 bases not matched to a gene; V was cut back by 4 bases and J by 4 bases. CDR3 size: 14 residues. The complete variable domain, with remaining parts taken from reference TRBV7-9 and TRBJ1-5, reads DTGVSQNPRHKITKRGQNVTFRCDPISEHNRLYWYRQTLGQGPEFLTYFQNEAQLEKSRLLSDRFSAERPKGSFSTLEIQRTEQGDSAMYLCASSSTTGNQPQHFGDGTRLSIL.

CDR3 in amino acids: CASRTGLSPLHF. The CDR3, as DNA: TGTGCCAGCCGGACAGGGCTGTCACCCCTCCACTTT. The chain employs TRBV2 and TRBJ1-6; TRBD1 aligns across 8 bases. CDR1 SNHLY and CDR2 FYNNEI come from the germline V gene. This CDR3 is 12 amino acids long. Germline trimming cut 8 bases from V and 10 bases from J; bases unmatched to any gene: 4.

The DNA of the CDR3 is TGCGCCAGCAGCCAAGGTACGGGAGGGCCTTACGAGCAGTACTTC. Translating it yields CASSQGTGGPYEQYF. The V and J genes are TRBV4-1 and TRBJ2-7; the match to TRBD2 covers 8 bases. Trimming took 1 base from V and 4 from J; bases not matched to a gene: 6. CDR3 length: 15 amino acids. Germline V gene lookup returns CDR1 MGHRA and CDR2 YSYEKL.

In its sample, this clone was seen once. V is TRBV9 and J is TRBJ1-1, with D unclear. This CDR3 comprises 15 residues. The V gene's germline CDR1 is SGDLS and CDR2 YYNGEE. V was trimmed by 9 bases and J by 3 bases, leaving 21 bases between them. The CDR3 protein is CATDLSNRPHTEAFF. The CDR3 nucleotides are TGTGCCACCGACCTTTCCAACAGACCCCACACTGAAGCTTTCTTT.